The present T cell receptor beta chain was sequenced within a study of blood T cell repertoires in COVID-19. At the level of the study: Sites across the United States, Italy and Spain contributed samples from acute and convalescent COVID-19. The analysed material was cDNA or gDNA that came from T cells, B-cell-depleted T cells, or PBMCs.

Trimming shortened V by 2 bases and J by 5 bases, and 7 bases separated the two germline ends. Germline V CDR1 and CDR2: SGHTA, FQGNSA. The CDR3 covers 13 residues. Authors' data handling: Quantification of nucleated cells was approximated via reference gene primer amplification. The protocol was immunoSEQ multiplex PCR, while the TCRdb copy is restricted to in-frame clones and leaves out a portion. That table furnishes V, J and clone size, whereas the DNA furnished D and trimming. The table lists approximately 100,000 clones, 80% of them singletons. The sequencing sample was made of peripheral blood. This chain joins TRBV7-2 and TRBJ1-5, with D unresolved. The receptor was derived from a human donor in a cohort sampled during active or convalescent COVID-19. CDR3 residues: CASSLSTYQPQHF. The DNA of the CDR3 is TGTGCCAGCAGCTTATCGACATATCAGCCCCAGCATTTT.